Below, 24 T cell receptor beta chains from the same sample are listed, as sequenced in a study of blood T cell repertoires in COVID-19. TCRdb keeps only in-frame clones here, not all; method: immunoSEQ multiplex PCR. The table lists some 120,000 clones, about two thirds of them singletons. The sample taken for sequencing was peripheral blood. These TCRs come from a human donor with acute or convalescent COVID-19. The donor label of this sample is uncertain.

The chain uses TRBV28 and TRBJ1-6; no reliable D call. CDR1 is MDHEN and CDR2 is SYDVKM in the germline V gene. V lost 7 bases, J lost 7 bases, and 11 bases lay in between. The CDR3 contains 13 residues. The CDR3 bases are TGTGCCAGCAAGTTACCCCAGAATTCACCCCTCCACTTT. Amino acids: CASKLPQNSPLHF.

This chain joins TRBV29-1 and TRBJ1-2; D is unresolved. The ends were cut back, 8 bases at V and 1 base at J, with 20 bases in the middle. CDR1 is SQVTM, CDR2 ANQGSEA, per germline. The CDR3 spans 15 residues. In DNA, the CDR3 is TGCAGCATTGCCAGTAGGGAGATGGGTAACTATGGCTACACCTTC. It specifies CSIASREMGNYGYTF.

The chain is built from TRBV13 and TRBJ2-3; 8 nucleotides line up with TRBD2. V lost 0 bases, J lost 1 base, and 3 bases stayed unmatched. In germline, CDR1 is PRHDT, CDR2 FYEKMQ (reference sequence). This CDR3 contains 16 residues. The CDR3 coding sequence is TGTGCCAGCAGCTTAGGCGTTAGCGGGGGCACAGATACGCAGTATTTT. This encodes CASSLGVSGGTDTQYF.

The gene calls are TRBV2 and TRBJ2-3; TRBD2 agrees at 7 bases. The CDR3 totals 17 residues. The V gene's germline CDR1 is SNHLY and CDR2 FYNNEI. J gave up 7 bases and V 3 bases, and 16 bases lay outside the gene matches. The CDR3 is CASSDRTSLSRPNTQYF. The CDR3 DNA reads TGTGCCAGCAGTGACCGGACTAGTCTGTCCAGACCAAATACGCAGTATTTT.

The CDR3 loop reads CSVQPGVDEQFF. The CDR3 DNA follows: TGCAGCGTTCAACCAGGGGTGGATGAGCAGTTCTTC. This sequence joins TRBV29-1 and TRBJ2-1, with D maybe TRBD1 (6 bases). Between the trimmed V and J ends, which lost 5 bases and 8 bases, there was a span of 13 bases. CDR3 size: 12 residues. The germline gives CDR1 SQVTM, CDR2 ANQGSEA.

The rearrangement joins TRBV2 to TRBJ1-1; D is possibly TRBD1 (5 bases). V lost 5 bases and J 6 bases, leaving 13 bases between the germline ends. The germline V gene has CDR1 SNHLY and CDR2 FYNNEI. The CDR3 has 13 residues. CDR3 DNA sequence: TGTGCCAGCAGTAGATCCGGGGGTCCTGAAGCTTTCTTT. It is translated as CASSRSGGPEAFF. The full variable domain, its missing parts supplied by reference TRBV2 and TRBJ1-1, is EPEVTQTPSHQVTQMGQEVILRCVPISNHLYFYWYRQILGQKVEFLVSFYNNEISEKSEIFDDQFSVERPDGSNFTLKIRSTKLEDSAMYFCASSRSGGPEAFFGQGTRLTVV.

CDR3 amino acids: CAGVPGQFSGNTIYF. The CDR3 region has the DNA TGTGCCGGGGTGCCGGGACAGTTTTCTGGAAACACCATATATTTT. The genes are TRBV30 and TRBJ1-3, with 7 bases lining up with TRBD1. CDR1 and CDR2 from the germline V gene are GTSNPN and SVGIG (reference sequence). V gave up 8 bases and J gave up 1 base; unmatched junction bases: 11. There are 15 residues in the CDR3.

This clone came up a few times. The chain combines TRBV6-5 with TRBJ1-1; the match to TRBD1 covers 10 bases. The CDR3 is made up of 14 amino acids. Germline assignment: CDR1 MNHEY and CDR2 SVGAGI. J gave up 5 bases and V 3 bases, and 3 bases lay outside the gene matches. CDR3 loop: CASSYMGQGTEAFF. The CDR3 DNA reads TGTGCCAGCAGTTATATGGGACAGGGGACTGAAGCTTTCTTT.

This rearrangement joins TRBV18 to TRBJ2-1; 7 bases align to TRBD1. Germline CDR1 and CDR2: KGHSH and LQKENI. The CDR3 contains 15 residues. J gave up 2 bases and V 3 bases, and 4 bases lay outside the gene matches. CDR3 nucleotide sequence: TGTGCCAGCTCACCTTCCGGGACAGCCTACAATGAGCAGTTCTTC. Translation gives CASSPSGTAYNEQFF.

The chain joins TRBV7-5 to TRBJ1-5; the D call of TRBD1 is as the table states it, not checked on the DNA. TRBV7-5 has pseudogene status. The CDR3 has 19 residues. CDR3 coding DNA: TGTGCCAGAAGCCGGGGGCCGGGACAGCTTGAATATAGCAATCAGCCCCAGCATTTT. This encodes CARSRGPGQLEYSNQPQHF.

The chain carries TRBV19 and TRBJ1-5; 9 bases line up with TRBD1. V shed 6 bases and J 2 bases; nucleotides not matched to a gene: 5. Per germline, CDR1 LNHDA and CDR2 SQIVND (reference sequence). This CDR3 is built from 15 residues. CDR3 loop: CASSRRDRGNQPQHF. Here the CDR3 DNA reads TGTGCCAGTAGCCGCCGGGACAGGGGCAATCAGCCCCAGCATTTT.

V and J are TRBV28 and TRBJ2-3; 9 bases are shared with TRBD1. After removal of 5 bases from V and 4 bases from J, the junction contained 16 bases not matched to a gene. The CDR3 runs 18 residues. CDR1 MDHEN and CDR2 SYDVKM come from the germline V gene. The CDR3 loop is CASSPQLLRDRVSDTQYF. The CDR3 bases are TGTGCCAGCAGTCCCCAACTCCTCCGGGACAGGGTCTCAGATACGCAGTATTTT. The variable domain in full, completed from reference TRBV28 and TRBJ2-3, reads DVKVTQSSRYLVKRTGEKVFLECVQDMDHENMFWYRQDPGLGLRLIYFSYDVKMKEKGDIPEGYSVSREKKERFSLILESASTNQTSMYLCASSPQLLRDRVSDTQYFGPGTRLTVL.

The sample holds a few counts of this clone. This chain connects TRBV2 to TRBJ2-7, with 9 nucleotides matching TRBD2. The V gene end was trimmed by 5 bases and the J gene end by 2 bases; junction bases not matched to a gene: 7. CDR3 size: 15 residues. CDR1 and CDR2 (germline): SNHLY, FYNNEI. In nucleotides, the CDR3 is TGTGCCAGCAGTACAAAGCGGGGGGCAGCCTACGAGCAGTACTTC. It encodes CASSTKRGAAYEQYF. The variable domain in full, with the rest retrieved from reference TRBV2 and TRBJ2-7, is EPEVTQTPSHQVTQMGQEVILRCVPISNHLYFYWYRQILGQKVEFLVSFYNNEISEKSEIFDDQFSVERPDGSNFTLKIRSTKLEDSAMYFCASSTKRGAAYEQYFGPGTRLTVT.

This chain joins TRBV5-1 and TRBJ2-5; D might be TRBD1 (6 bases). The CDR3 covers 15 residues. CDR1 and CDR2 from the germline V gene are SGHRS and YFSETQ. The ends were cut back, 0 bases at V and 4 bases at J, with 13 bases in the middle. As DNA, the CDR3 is TGCGCCAGCAGCTTGGCAGGGGCTCGTCGAGAGACCCAGTACTTC. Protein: CASSLAGARRETQYF.

CDR3 amino acids: CASSELGRNQPQHF. The CDR3 nucleotides read TGTGCCAGCAGTGAATTGGGGAGGAATCAGCCCCAGCATTTT. The rearrangement joins TRBV6-1 to TRBJ1-5; the D is unclear. Germline values: CDR1 MNHNS, CDR2 SASEGT. This CDR3 region has 14 residues. Trimming stripped 2 bases from V and 4 bases from J, with 9 bases between.

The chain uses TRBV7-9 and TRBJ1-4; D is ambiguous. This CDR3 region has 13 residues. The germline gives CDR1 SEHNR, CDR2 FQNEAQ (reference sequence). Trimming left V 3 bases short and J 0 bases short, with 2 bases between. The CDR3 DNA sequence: TGTGCCAGCAGCTTCGCAACTAATGAAAAACTGTTTTTT. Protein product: CASSFATNEKLFF.

DNA of the CDR3: TGTGCCAGCAGCCTCGGACTAGCGGGGATGAACACCGGGGAGCTGTTTTTT. Translation: CASSLGLAGMNTGELFF. The V and J genes are TRBV7-6 and TRBJ2-2, with 12 bases matching TRBD2. V lost 5 bases, J lost 1 base, and 5 bases stayed unmatched. The CDR3 consists of 17 residues. Germline V lookup: CDR1 SGHVS, CDR2 FNYEAQ.

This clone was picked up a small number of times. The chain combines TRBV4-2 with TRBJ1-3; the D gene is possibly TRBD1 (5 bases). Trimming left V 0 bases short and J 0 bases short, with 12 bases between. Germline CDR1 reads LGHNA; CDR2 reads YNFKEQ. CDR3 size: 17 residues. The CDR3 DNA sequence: TGTGCCAGCAGCCAAGATACTGCGACAGACTCTGGAAACACCATATATTTT. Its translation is CASSQDTATDSGNTIYF.

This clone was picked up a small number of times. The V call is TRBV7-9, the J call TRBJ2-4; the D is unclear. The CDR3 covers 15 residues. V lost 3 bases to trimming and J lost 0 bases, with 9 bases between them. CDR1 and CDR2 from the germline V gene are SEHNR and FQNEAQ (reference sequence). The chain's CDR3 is CASSLSLLAKNIQYF. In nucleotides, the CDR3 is TGTGCCAGCAGCTTGAGCTTACTAGCCAAAAACATTCAGTACTTC.

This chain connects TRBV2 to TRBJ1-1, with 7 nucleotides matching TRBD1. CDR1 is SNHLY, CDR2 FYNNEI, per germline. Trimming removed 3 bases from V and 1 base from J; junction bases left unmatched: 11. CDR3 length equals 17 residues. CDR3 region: CASSEDRQGLKNTEAFF. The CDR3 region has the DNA TGTGCCAGCAGTGAGGATCGACAGGGACTCAAGAACACTGAAGCTTTCTTT.

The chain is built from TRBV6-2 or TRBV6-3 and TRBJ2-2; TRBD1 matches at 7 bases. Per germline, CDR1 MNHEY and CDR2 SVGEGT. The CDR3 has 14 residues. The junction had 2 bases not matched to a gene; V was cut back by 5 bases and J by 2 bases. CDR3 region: CASSRQGNTGELFF. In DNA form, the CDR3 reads TGTGCCAGCAGTCGACAGGGAAACACCGGGGAGCTGTTTTTT.

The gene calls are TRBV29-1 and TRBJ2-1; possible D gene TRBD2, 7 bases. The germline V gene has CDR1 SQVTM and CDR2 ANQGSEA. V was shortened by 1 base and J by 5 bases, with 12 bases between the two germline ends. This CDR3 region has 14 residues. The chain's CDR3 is CSVEGTGGHNEQFF. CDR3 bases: TGCAGCGTTGAAGGAACGGGGGGCCACAATGAGCAGTTCTTC.

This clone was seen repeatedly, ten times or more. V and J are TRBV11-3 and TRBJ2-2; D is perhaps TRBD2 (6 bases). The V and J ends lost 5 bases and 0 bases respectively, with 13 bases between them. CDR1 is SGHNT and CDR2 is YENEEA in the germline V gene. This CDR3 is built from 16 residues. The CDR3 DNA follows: TGTGCCAGCAGCCCGTTTTCGGGGGCGAACACCGGGGAGCTGTTTTTT. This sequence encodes CASSPFSGANTGELFF.

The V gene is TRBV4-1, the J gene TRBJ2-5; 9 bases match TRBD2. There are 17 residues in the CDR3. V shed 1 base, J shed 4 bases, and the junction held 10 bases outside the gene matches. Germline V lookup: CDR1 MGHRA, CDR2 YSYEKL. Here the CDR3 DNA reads TGCGCCAGCAGCCAAGGAACGCGGGGGGGCCCGGGAGAGACCCAGTACTTC. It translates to CASSQGTRGGPGETQYF.